This paragraph reports one TCR beta chain. The data are from a study of shared T cell receptors in the human thymus. Deletions cut 1 base from V and 0 bases from J, with 7 bases between. The length of the CDR3 is 14 residues. CDR1 and CDR2 (germline): MNHNS, SASEGT. Some clones are missing from TCRdb's copy, which holds only in-frame ones; the method was immunoSEQ multiplex PCR. Of more than 550,000 clones in the sample, around 87% are singletons; the top ten hold over 0.008%. These data were likewise used in another study, on human thymus T cells. From that paper: Healthy Finnish infants having corrective surgery for congenital heart defects served as donors. Thymus tissue for the work was resected from patients undergoing corrective heart surgery. Thymic and blood repertoires seemed to show skewed V and J gene use. Highly overlapping thymic repertoires among unrelated individuals were reported in related research.

Sequenced input: thymocytes. The gene calls are TRBV6-1 and TRBJ2-7, with D possibly being TRBD2 (5 bases). This clonotype originated in a boy younger than two with a congenital heart defect. DNA of the CDR3: TGTGCCAGCAGTGAAGTGGAGGACTCCTACGAGCAGTACTTC. This gives the protein CASSEVEDSYEQYF.